This T cell receptor beta chain was sequenced during a study of post-analysis software for immune sequencing data. General study points: By F measure, strong co-clustering occurred among samples prepared in the same batch. The study found TRBV5-6, TRBV5-1 and TRBV20-1 among four to six TRBV segments more frequent in patients than controls.

On this clonotype: The antigen is undetermined.

TCR beta cDNA libraries had unique molecular identifiers. The source material, about 0.9 to 10 million T cells, gave rise to 500,000 or so cDNA molecules. Via MiXCR, TCRdb re-called the PCR reads, giving one row per CDR3 protein. In the table there are hundreds of thousands of distinct CDR3 sequences, about 57% of which are singletons. Germline V lookup: CDR1 SEHNR, CDR2 FQNEAQ (reference sequence). V was pared by 5 bases and J by 6 bases, with 6 bases of the junction left unmatched. CDR3 length: 14 amino acids. The rearrangement links TRBV7-9 to TRBJ1-1, with TRBD1 matching 10 bases. Sequenced sample: blood. The clonotype was recovered from a girl under 18 with multiple sclerosis. The CDR3 DNA sequence: TGTGCCAGCAGCATTACCGGGACAGGGGCTGAAGCTTTCTTT. It is translated as CASSITGTGAEAFF. The full variable domain, its missing parts supplied by reference TRBV7-9 and TRBJ1-1, is DTGVSQNPRHKITKRGQNVTFRCDPISEHNRLYWYRQTLGQGPEFLTYFQNEAQLEKSRLLSDRFSAERPKGSFSTLEIQRTEQGDSAMYLCASSITGTGAEAFFGQGTRLTVV.